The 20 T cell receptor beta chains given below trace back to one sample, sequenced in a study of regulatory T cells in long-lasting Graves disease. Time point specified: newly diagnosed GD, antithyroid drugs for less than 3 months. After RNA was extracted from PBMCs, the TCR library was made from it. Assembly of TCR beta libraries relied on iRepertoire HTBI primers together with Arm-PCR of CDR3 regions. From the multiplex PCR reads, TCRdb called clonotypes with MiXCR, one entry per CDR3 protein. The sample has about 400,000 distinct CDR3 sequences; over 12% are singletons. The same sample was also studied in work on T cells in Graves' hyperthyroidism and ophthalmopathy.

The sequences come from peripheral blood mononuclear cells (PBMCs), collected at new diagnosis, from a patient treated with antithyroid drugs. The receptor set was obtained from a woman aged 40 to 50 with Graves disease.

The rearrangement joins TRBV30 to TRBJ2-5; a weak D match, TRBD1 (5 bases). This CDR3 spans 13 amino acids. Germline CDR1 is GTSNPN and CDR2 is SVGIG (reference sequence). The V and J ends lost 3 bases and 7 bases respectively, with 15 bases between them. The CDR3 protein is CAWSLSRAGTQYF. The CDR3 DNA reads TGTGCCTGGAGCCTTTCCAGGGCCGGGACCCAGTACTTC. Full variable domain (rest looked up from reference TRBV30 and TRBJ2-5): SQTIHQWPATLVQPVGSPLSLECTVEGTSNPNLYWYRQAAGRGLQLLFYSVGIGQISSEVPQNLSASRPQDRQFILSSKKLLLSDSGFYLCAWSLSRAGTQYFGPGTRLLVL.

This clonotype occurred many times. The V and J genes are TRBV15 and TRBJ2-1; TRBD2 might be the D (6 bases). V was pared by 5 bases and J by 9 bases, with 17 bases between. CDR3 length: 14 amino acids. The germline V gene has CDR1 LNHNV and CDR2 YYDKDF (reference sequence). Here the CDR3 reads CATSGDFNSGEQFF. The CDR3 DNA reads TGTGCCACCAGCGGGGATTTTAATAGCGGTGAGCAGTTCTTC.

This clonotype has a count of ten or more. The CDR3 DNA reads TGTGCCATCAGGGGTAGCGGGGAGATCTCCTACAATGAGCAGTTCTTC. It is translated as CAIRGSGEISYNEQFF. The rearrangement links TRBV10-3 to TRBJ2-1; 8 nucleotides line up with TRBD2. This CDR3 spans 16 amino acids. The V segment lost 6 bases and the J segment 0 bases; nucleotides outside the gene matches: 7. From germline, CDR1 is ENHRY and CDR2 SYGVKD.

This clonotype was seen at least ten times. CDR3 region: CASSLLREGPTGELFF. The DNA for the CDR3 is TGTGCCAGCAGTTTATTGCGGGAGGGCCCTACCGGGGAGCTGTTTTTT. The V gene is TRBV27, the J gene TRBJ2-2; TRBD2 agrees at 9 bases. The germline V gene encodes CDR1 MNHEY and CDR2 SMNVEV (reference sequence). Trimming removed 1 base from V and 5 bases from J; junction bases left unmatched: 5. The CDR3 contains 16 residues.

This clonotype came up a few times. The CDR3 region has the DNA TGTGCCAGCAGCTTTCACATCAGGGGCCCCCTCTCCTACGAGCAGTACTTC. Its protein is CASSFHIRGPLSYEQYF. V is TRBV7-6 and J is TRBJ2-7; D is possibly TRBD1 (6 bases). The CDR3 has 17 amino acids. Trimming removed 3 bases from V and 0 bases from J, with 18 bases in between. Germline V CDR1 and CDR2: SGHVS, FNYEAQ.

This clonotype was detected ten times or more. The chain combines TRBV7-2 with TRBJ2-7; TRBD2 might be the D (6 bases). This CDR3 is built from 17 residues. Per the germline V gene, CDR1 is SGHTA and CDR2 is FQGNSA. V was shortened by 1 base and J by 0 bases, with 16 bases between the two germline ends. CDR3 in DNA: TGTGCCAGCAGCTTAGACTTTAGGGGACTTAGCTCCTACGAGCAGTACTTC. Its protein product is CASSLDFRGLSSYEQYF.

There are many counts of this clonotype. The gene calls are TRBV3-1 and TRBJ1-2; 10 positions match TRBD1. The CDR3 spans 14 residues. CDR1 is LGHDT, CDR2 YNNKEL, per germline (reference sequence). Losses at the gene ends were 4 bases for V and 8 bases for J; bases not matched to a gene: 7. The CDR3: CASSRPGTGEGYTF. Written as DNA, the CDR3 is TGTGCCAGCAGCCGTCCCGGGACAGGGGAAGGCTACACCTTC.

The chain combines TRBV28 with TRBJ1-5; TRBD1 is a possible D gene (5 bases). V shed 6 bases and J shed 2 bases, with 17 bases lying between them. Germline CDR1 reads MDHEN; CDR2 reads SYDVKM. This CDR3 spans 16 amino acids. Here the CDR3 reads CASSLLGEGGNQPQHF. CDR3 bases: TGTGCCAGCAGCCTCCTGGGGGAGGGAGGCAATCAGCCCCAGCATTTT. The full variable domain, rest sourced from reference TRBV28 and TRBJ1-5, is DVKVTQSSRYLVKRTGEKVFLECVQDMDHENMFWYRQDPGLGLRLIYFSYDVKMKEKGDIPEGYSVSREKKERFSLILESASTNQTSMYLCASSLLGEGGNQPQHFGDGTRLSIL.

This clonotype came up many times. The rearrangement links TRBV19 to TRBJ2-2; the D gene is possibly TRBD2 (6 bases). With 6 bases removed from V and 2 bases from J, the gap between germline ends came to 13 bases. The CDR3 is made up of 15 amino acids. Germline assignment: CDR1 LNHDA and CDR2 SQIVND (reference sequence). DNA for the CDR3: TGTGCCAGTAGCCCGGGAGATAAAAACACCGGGGAGCTGTTTTTT. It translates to CASSPGDKNTGELFF. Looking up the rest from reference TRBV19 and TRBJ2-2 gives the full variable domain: DGGITQSPKYLFRKEGQNVTLSCEQNLNHDAMYWYRQDPGQGLRLIYYSQIVNDFQKGDIAEGYSVSREKKESFPLTVTSAQKNPTAFYLCASSPGDKNTGELFFGEGSRLTVL.

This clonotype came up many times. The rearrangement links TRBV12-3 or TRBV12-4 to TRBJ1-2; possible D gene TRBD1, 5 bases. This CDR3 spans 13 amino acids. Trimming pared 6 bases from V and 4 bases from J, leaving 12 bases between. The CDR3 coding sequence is TGTGCCAGCAGCTACCAGGGAGTCTATGGCTACACCTTC. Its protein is CASSYQGVYGYTF.

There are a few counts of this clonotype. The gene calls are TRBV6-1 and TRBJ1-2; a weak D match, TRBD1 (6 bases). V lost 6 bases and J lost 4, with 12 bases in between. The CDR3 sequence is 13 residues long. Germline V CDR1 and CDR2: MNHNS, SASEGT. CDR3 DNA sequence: TGTGCCAGCAGCCCGGACAGTATCTATGGCTACACCTTC. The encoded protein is CASSPDSIYGYTF.

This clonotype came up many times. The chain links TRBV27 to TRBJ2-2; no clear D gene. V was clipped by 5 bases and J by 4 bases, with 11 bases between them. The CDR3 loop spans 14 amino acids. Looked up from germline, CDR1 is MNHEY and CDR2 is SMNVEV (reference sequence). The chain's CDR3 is CASSPQGITGELFF. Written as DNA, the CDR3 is TGTGCCAGCAGTCCCCAAGGTATCACCGGGGAGCTGTTTTTT.

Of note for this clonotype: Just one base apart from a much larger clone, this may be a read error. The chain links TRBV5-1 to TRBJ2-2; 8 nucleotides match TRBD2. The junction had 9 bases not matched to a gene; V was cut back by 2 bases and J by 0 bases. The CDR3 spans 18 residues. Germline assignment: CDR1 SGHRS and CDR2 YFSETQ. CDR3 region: CASSFWGLVGTNTGELFF. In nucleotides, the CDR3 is TGCGCCAGCAGCTTCTGGGGACTAGTGGGGACGAACACCGGGGAGCTGTTTTTT.

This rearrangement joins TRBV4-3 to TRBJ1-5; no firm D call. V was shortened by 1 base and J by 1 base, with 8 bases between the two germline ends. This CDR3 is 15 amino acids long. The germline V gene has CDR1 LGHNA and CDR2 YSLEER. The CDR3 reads CASSQVLASNQPQHF. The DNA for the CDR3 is TGCGCCAGCAGCCAAGTTTTGGCGAGCAATCAGCCCCAGCATTTT.

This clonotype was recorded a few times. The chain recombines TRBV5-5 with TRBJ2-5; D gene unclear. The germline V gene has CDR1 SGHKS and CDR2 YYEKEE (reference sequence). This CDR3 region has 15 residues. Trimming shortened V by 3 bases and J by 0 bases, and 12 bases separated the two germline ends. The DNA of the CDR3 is TGTGCCAGCAGCTCCCCGCAACAATACCAAGAGACCCAGTACTTC. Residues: CASSSPQQYQETQYF.

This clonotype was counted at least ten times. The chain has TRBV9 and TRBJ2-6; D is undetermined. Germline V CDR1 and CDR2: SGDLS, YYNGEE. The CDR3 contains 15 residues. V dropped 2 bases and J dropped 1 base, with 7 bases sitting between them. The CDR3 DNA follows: TGTGCCAGCAGCGTCCCCAAATCTGGGGCCAACGTCCTGACTTTC. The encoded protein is CASSVPKSGANVLTF.

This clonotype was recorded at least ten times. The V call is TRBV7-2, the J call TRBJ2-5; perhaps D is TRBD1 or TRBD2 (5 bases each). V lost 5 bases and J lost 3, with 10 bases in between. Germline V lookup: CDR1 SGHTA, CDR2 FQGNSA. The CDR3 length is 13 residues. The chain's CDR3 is CASSTGPEETQYF. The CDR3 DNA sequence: TGTGCCAGCAGCACGGGACCAGAAGAGACCCAGTACTTC.

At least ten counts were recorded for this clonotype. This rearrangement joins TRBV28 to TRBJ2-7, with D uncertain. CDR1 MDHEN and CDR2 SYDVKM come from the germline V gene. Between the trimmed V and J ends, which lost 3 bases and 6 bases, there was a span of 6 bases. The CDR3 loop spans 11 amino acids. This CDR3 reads CASSFIFEQYF. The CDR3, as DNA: TGTGCCAGCAGTTTCATTTTCGAGCAGTACTTC.

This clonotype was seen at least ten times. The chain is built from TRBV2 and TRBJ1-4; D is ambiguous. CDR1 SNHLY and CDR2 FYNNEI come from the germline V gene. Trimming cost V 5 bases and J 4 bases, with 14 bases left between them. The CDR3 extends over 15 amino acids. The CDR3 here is CASSPTVSGNEKLFF. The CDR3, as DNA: TGTGCCAGCAGTCCGACCGTATCGGGTAATGAAAAACTGTTTTTT.

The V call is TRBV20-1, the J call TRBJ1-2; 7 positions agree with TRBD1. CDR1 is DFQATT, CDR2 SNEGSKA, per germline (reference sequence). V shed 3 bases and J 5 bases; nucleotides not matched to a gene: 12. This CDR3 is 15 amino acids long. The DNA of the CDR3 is TGCAGTGCTAGTTGGGACAGTCATCGAGGGTATGGCTACACCTTC. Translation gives CSASWDSHRGYGYTF.